The rows below give T cell receptor beta chains drawn from one sample of a study of regulatory T cells in long-lasting Graves disease. TCRdb reprocessed the multiplex PCR reads with MiXCR, giving one entry per CDR3 protein. Here the sample spans 550,000 to 600,000 distinct CDR3 sequences, about 16% being singletons. A further study also used this sample, focusing on T cells in Graves' hyperthyroidism and ophthalmopathy.

The sample here was peripheral blood mononuclear cells (PBMCs), taken at new diagnosis, from a patient treated with antithyroid drugs. All receptors derive from a man aged 18-30 years with Graves disease. Both conserved end residues are part of each CDR3. D genes are given only for firm matches. Clone size is given for some rows only: seen once, a few or many times, or a class if the clone is expanded.

D: -; V: TRBV29-1; length: 13; J: TRBJ2-3; size: few; CDR3: CSVEVGSTDTQYF
D: TRBD2; V: TRBV7-2; length: 17; J: TRBJ2-1; size: few; CDR3: CASQRSGGLAVYNEQFF
D: -; V: TRBV5-4; length: 16; J: TRBJ2-3; size: many; CDR3: CASSPQWGRGGDTQYF
D: -; V: TRBV9; length: 17; J: TRBJ2-7; size: few; CDR3: CASSVEKEDPHSYEQYF
D: -; V: TRBV6-2/TRBV6-3; length: 13; J: TRBJ2-7; size: -; CDR3: CASSYDGRVEQYF
D: TRBD1; V: TRBV28; length: 14; J: TRBJ1-5; size: -; CDR3: CASSLDRGRRPQHF
D: -; V: TRBV6-9; length: 15; J: TRBJ1-6; size: many; CDR3: CASSNSDKFGSPLHF
D: TRBD2; V: TRBV29-1; length: 12; J: TRBJ2-3; size: -; CDR3: CSVGGSADTQYF
D: TRBD1; V: TRBV9; length: 14; J: TRBJ2-7; size: few; CDR3: CASSASGQGDEQYF
D: TRBD2; V: TRBV28; length: 15; J: TRBJ2-1; size: many; CDR3: CASSDSGRDYNEQFF
D: -; V: TRBV5-1; length: 14; J: TRBJ2-1; size: few; CDR3: CASSSAGTYNEQFF
D: TRBD1; V: TRBV28; length: 15; J: TRBJ1-1; size: many; CDR3: CASRESTGGATEAFF
D: TRBD1; V: TRBV5-5; length: 16; J: TRBJ1-4; size: -; CDR3: CASSSGLTGGNEKLFF
D: TRBD2; V: TRBV7-3; length: 15; J: TRBJ2-1; size: few; CDR3: CASSPGDGGRDEQFF
D: -; V: TRBV29-1; length: 10; J: TRBJ1-2; size: many; CDR3: CSANMDGYTF
D: -; V: TRBV7-9; length: 13; J: TRBJ2-7; size: many; CDR3: CASSSPVSYEQYF
D: -; V: TRBV6-2/TRBV6-3; length: 12; J: TRBJ2-7; size: many; CDR3: CASSDGSYEQYF
D: TRBD1; V: TRBV5-1; length: 17; J: TRBJ2-7; size: many; CDR3: CASSLAERDRGPYEQYF
D: TRBD2; V: TRBV27; length: 21; J: TRBJ2-3; size: -; CDR3: CASSSTLTGLAGVGGTDTQYF
D: TRBD1; V: TRBV28; length: 13; J: TRBJ1-6; size: few; CDR3: CASRGQDNSPLHF
D: -; V: TRBV7-8; length: 17; J: TRBJ2-5; size: few; CDR3: CASSLEPRDTPGETQYF
D: TRBD2; V: TRBV11-2; length: 15; J: TRBJ2-7; size: many; CDR3: CAGSRLTSGTYEQYF
D: TRBD1; V: TRBV6-1; length: 16; J: TRBJ1-1; size: few; CDR3: CASSDLKQGVNTEAFF
D: -; V: TRBV9; length: 14; J: TRBJ2-3; size: few; CDR3: CASSVQRVTDTQYF
D: TRBD2; V: TRBV7-9; length: 20; J: TRBJ2-7; size: many; CDR3: CASSSPLGTSGKHRSYEQYF
D: TRBD1; V: TRBV20-1; length: 13; J: TRBJ1-4; size: -; CDR3: CSARQGTGEKLFF
D: -; V: TRBV3-1; length: 14; J: TRBJ2-5; size: many; CDR3: CASSQESDQETQYF
D: -; V: TRBV27; length: 15; J: TRBJ1-3; size: -; CDR3: CASSDRSETGNTIYF
D: -; V: TRBV20-1; length: 15; J: TRBJ1-1; size: many; CDR3: CSARALVGSGTEAFF
D: TRBD1; V: TRBV9; length: 15; J: -; size: -; CDR3: CASSSGTEYLGTQHF
D: -; V: TRBV5-1; length: 14; J: TRBJ2-7; size: -; CDR3: CASSLGIYSYEQYF
D: -; V: TRBV6-1; length: 14; J: TRBJ2-2; size: -; CDR3: CASSGDWPIGELFF
D: TRBD2; V: TRBV29-1; length: 14; J: TRBJ2-7; size: few; CDR3: CSVVSLAGDYEQYF
D: TRBD1; V: TRBV5-5; length: 13; J: TRBJ2-5; size: many; CDR3: CASRYTGEETQYF
D: -; V: TRBV27; length: 12; J: TRBJ2-4; size: many; CDR3: CARPLGAHIQYF
D: TRBD2; V: TRBV28; length: 15; J: TRBJ2-5; size: many; CDR3: CASSFSGSGSSEQYF
D: -; V: TRBV3-1; length: 14; J: TRBJ1-1; size: many; CDR3: CASSQAGTNTEAFF
D: TRBD2; V: TRBV27; length: 16; J: TRBJ2-1; size: -; CDR3: CASSLLGTSGNNEQFF
D: -; V: TRBV12-3/TRBV12-4; length: 16; J: TRBJ2-1; size: many; CDR3: CASTDRPPRGLNEQFF
D: -; V: TRBV27; length: 13; J: TRBJ1-2; size: many; CDR3: CASSPRQYYGYTF
D: -; V: TRBV7-9; length: 15; J: TRBJ2-1; size: many; CDR3: CASSSYSGSPMEQFF
D: TRBD2; V: TRBV6-2/TRBV6-3; length: 13; J: TRBJ2-7; size: -; CDR3: CASSPRGDYKQYF
D: -; V: TRBV20-1; length: 13; J: TRBJ2-1; size: few; CDR3: CSASSGAGNEQFF
D: TRBD2; V: TRBV6-2/TRBV6-3; length: 16; J: TRBJ2-1; size: -; CDR3: CASRGGVAARYNEQFF
D: TRBD2; V: TRBV5-4; length: 15; J: TRBJ2-1; size: few; CDR3: CASSSGLVPYNEQFF
D: -; V: TRBV29-1; length: 13; J: TRBJ2-7; size: -; CDR3: CSVFEIGSYEQYF
D: TRBD2; V: TRBV3-1; length: 13; J: TRBJ2-1; size: many; CDR3: CASSPSQTSGGVF
D: -; V: TRBV20-1; length: 14; J: TRBJ1-5; size: -; CDR3: CSARAGHGGQPQHF
D: -; V: TRBV5-1; length: 14; J: TRBJ1-3; size: many; CDR3: CASSLTGSGNTIYF
D: -; V: TRBV20-1; length: 14; J: TRBJ2-4; size: few; CDR3: CSAAGQVNKNIQYF
D: -; V: TRBV27; length: 11; J: TRBJ2-7; size: many; CDR3: CASSSSYSVYF